This paragraph reports one T cell receptor beta chain. As for time point: sample taken at primary tumor resection. This sample was taken from a study of spatial heterogeneity in lung cancer. TCRdb ran MiXCR on the 5' RACE reads and lists one entry per CDR3 protein. The table lists some 40,000 distinct CDR3 sequences, 5.2% of them singletons, with about a quarter in the top ten. In germline, CDR1 is SGHTA, CDR2 FQGNSA. V shed 10 bases and J 3 bases; nucleotides not matched to a gene: 10. The CDR3 has 14 residues. This sequence originates from a female donor with early-stage non-small cell lung cancer. This rearrangement joins TRBV7-2 to TRBJ1-1; 8 positions agree with TRBD1. This specimen was PBMCs, taken at surgery. The CDR3: CANIGQGGYTEAFF. The CDR3 DNA is TGTGCCAACATAGGACAGGGAGGCTACACTGAAGCTTTCTTT.